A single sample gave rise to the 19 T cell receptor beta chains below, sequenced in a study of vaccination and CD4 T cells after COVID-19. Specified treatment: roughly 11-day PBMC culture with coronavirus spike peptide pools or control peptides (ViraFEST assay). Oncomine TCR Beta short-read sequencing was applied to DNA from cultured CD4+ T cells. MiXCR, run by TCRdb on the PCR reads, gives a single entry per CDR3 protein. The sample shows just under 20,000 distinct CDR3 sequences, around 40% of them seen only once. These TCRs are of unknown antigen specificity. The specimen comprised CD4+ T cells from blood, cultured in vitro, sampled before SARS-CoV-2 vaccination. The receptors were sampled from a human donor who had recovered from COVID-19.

Here the CDR3 DNA reads TGTGCCAGCAGCTTAGGAGTTCTAGCGGGAGGGCCGGAGGCAGATACGCAGTATTTT. Translating it yields CASSLGVLAGGPEADTQYF. The rearrangement uses TRBV7-2 and TRBJ2-3; 12 positions match TRBD2. This CDR3 spans 19 amino acids. V lost 1 base to trimming and J lost 4 bases; unmatched junction nucleotides: 12. The germline gives CDR1 SGHTA, CDR2 FQGNSA. Full variable domain (rest looked up from reference TRBV7-2 and TRBJ2-3): GAGVSQSPSNKVTEKGKDVELRCDPISGHTALYWYRQSLGQGLEFLIYFQGNSAPDKSGLPSDRFSAERTGGSVSTLTIQRTQQEDSAVYLCASSLGVLAGGPEADTQYFGPGTRLTVL.

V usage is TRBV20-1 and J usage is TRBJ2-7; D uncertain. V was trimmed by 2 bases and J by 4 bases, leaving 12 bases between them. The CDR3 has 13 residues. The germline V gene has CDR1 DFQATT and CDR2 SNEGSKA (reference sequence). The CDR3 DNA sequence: TGCAGTGCTAGAAGTACTGGCCGTTACGAGCAGTACTTC. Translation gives CSARSTGRYEQYF.

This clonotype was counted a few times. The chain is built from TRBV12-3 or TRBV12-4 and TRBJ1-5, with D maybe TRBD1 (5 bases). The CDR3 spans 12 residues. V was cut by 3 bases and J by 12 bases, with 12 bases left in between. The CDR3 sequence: CASSLLRTRQHF. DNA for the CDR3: TGTGCCAGCAGTTTGTTGCGGACACGCCAGCATTTT.

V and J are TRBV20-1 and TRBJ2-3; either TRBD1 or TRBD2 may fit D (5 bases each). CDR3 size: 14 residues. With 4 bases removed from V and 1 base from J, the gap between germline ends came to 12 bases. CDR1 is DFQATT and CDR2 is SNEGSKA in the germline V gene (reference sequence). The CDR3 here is CSAKYRGGTDTQYF. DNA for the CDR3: TGCAGTGCTAAATACCGAGGGGGCACAGATACGCAGTATTTT.

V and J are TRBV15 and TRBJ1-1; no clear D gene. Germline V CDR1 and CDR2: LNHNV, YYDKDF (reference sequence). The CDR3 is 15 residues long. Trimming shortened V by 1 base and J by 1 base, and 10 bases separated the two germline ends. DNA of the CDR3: TGTGCCACCAGCAGAGCTCTTAGTGCGAACACTGAAGCTTTCTTT. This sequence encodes CATSRALSANTEAFF.

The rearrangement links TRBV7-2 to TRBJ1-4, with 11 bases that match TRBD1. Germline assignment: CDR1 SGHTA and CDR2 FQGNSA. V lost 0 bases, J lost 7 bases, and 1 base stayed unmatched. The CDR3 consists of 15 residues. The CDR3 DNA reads TGTGCCAGCAGCTTAGCGGGGACAGGGGGTGAAAAACTGTTTTTT. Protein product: CASSLAGTGGEKLFF.

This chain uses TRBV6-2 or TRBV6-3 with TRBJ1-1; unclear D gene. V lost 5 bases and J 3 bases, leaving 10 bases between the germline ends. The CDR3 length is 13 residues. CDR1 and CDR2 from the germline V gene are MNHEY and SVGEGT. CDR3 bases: TGTGCCAGCAGTCCCCAACGGGACACTGAAGCTTTCTTT. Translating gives CASSPQRDTEAFF.

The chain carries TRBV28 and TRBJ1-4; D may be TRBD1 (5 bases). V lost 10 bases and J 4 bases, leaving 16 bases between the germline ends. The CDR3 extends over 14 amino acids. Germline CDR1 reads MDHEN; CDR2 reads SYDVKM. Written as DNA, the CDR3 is TGTGCCACCGGAGGCGGGGCCGATAATGAAAAACTGTTTTTT. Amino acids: CATGGGADNEKLFF.

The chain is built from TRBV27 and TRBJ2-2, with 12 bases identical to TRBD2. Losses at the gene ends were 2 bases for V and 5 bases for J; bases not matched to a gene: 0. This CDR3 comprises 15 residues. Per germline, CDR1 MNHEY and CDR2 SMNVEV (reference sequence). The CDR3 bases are TGTGCCAGCAGTTTAACTAGCGGGAGGACCGGGGAGCTGTTTTTT. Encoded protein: CASSLTSGRTGELFF.

DNA of the CDR3: TGTGCCAGCAGTTACCCAGAAGGGGCCTGGGGCTACGAGCAGTACTTC. This translates into CASSYPEGAWGYEQYF. The genes are TRBV6-2 or TRBV6-3 and TRBJ2-7, with a tentative D call TRBD1 (5 bases). Germline CDR1 MNHEY, CDR2 SVGEGT. V shed 2 bases and J shed 3 bases, with 17 bases lying between them. CDR3 length: 16 residues.

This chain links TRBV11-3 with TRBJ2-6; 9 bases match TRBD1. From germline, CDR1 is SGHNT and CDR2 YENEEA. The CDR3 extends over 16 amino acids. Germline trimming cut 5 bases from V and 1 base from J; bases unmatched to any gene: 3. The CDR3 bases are TGTGCCAGCAGCCTTGGGACAGGGTCTGGGGCCAACGTCCTGACTTTC. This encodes CASSLGTGSGANVLTF.

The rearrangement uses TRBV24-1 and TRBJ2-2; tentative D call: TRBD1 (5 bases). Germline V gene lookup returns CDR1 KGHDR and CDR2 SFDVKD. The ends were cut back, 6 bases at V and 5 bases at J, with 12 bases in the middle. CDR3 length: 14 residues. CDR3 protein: CATSRAGSTGELFF. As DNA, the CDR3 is TGTGCCACCAGTCGCGCAGGGTCGACCGGGGAGCTGTTTTTT.

Here the CDR3 DNA reads TGTGCCAGCAGCCAGTCCGGACTTTATGGCTACACCTTC. Its protein product is CASSQSGLYGYTF. V gene TRBV7-2 combines with J gene TRBJ1-2; D gene uncertain. This CDR3 region has 13 residues. The germline V gene has CDR1 SGHTA and CDR2 FQGNSA. Trimming took 5 bases from V and 5 from J, leaving 12 bases between them.

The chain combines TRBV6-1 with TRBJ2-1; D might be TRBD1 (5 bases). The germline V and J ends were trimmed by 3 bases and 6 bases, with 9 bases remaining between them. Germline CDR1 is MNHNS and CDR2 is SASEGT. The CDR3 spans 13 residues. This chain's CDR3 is CASSDLTVNEQFF. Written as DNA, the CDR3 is TGTGCCAGCAGTGATTTGACAGTCAATGAGCAGTTCTTC.

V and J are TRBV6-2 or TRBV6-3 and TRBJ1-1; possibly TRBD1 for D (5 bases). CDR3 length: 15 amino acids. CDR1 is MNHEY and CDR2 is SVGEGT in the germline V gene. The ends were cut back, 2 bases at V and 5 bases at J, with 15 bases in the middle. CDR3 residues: CASSYATLKGTEAFF. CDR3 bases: TGTGCCAGCAGTTACGCGACACTCAAGGGGACTGAAGCTTTCTTT.

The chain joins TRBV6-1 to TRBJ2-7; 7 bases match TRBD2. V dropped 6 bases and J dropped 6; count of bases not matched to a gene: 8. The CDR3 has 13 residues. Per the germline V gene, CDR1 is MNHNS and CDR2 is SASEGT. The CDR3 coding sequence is TGTGCCAGCAGGGAGAGACTAGCCGCCGAGCAGTACTTC. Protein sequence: CASRERLAAEQYF.

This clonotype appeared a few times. This CDR3 is CASSKTTGRTEAFF. CDR3 DNA: TGTGCCAGCAGCAAAACGACAGGGCGTACTGAAGCTTTCTTT. The chain combines TRBV11-2 with TRBJ1-1, with 7 bases fitting TRBD1. There are 14 residues in the CDR3. Trimming removed 5 bases from V and 5 bases from J; junction bases left unmatched: 8. Germline assignment: CDR1 SGHAT and CDR2 FQNNGV.

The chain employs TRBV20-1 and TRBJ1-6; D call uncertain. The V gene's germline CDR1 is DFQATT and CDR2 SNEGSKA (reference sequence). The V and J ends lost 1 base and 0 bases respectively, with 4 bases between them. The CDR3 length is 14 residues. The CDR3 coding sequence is TGCAGTGCTAGAGCACTCTCCTATAATTCACCCCTCCACTTT. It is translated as CSARALSYNSPLHF.

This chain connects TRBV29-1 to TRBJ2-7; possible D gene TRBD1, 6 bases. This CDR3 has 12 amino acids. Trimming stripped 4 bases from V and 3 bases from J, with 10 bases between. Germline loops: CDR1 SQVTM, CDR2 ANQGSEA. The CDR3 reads CSVVQGNYEQYF. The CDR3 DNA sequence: TGCAGCGTTGTTCAGGGGAACTACGAGCAGTACTTC.